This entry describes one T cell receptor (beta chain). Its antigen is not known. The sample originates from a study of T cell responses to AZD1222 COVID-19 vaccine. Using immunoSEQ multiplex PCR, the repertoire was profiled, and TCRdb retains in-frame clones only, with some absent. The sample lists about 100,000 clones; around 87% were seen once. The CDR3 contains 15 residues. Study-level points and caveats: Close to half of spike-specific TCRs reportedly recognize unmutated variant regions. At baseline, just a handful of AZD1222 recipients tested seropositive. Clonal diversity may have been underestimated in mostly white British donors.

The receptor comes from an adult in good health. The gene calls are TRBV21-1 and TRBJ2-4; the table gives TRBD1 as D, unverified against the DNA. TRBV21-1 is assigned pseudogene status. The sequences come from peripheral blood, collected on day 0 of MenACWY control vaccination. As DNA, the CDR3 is TGTGCCAGCAGCAAATTCCCCAGGTACAAAAACATTCAGTACTTC. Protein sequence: CASSKFPRYKNIQYF.